This TCR beta chain was retrieved from a study of blood T cell repertoires in COVID-19. As for the study in general: Acute and convalescent COVID-19 specimens originated in the United States, Italy and Spain. T cells, B-cell-depleted T cells, or PBMCs provided the cDNA or gDNA that served as material.

J lost 1 base, V lost 6 bases, and 14 bases had no gene match. The CDR3 extends over 17 amino acids. Per the germline V gene, CDR1 is KGHSH and CDR2 is LQKENI. Per the original methods: Amplified reference gene primers provided the basis for estimating nucleated cell counts. Clones were sequenced by immunoSEQ multiplex PCR, and TCRdb holds only the in-frame ones, with some missing. From that table come the V and J calls and clone size; the DNA was used to work out D and trimming. The sample comprises fewer than 200,000 clones, approximately 79% of which are singletons, and around 3% rests with the top ten.

J is TRBJ1-1 and V is TRBV18; 7 bases agree with TRBD1. The sequenced sample consisted of peripheral blood. This TCR derives from a woman over 75 with acute or convalescent COVID-19. The CDR3 region is CASSSRTGFHQNTEAFF. Here the CDR3 DNA reads TGTGCCAGCTCGTCTAGGACAGGCTTTCACCAGAACACTGAAGCTTTCTTT.